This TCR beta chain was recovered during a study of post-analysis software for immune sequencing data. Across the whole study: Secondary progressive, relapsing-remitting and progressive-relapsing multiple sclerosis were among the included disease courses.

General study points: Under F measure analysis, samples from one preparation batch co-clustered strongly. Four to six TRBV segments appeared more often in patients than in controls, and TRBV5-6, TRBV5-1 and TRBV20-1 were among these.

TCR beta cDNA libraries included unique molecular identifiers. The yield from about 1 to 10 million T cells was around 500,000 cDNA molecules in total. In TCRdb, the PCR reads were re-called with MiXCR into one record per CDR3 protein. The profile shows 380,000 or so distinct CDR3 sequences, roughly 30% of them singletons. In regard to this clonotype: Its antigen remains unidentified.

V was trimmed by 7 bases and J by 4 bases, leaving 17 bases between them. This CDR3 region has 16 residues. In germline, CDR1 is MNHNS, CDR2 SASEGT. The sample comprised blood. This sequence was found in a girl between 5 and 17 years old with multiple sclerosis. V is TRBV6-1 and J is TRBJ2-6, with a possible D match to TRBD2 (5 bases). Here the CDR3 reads CASIEPTRAGANVLTF. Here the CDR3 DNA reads TGTGCCAGCATCGAACCTACTAGGGCCGGGGCCAACGTCCTGACTTTC.